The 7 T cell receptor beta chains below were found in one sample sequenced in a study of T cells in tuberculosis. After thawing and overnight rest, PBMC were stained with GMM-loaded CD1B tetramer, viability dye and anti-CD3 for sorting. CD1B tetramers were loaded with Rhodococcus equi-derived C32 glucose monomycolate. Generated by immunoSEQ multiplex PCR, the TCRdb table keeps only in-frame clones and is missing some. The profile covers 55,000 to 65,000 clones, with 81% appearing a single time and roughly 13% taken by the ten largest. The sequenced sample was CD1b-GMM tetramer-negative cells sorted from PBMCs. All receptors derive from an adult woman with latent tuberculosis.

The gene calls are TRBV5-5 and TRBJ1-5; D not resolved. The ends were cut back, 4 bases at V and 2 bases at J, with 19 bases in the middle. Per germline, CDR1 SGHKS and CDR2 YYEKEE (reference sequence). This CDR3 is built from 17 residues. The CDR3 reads CASSGGFQVYGNQPQHF. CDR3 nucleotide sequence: TGTGCCAGCAGCGGTGGGTTCCAGGTGTATGGCAATCAGCCCCAGCATTTT.

The CDR3 region has the DNA TGTGCCAGCAGTCCGTACTACAATGAGCAGTTCTTC. It encodes CASSPYYNEQFF. This rearrangement joins TRBV11-2 to TRBJ2-1; D ambiguous. Trimming cost V 6 bases and J 3 bases, with 6 bases left between them. The CDR3 sequence is 12 residues long. Germline CDR1 reads SGHAT; CDR2 reads FQNNGV.

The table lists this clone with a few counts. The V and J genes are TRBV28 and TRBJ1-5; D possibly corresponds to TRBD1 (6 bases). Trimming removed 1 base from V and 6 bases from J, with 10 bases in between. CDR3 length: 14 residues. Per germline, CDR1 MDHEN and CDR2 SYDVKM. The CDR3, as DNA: TGTGCCAGCAGTTTATACAGGGTGGGTCAGCCCCAGCATTTT. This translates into CASSLYRVGQPQHF.

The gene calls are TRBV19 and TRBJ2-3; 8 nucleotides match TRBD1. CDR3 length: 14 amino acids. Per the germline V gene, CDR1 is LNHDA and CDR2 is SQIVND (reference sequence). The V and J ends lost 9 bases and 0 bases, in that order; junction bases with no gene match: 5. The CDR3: CASRGRVSTDTQYF. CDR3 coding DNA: TGTGCCAGCAGGGGGCGGGTAAGCACAGATACGCAGTATTTT. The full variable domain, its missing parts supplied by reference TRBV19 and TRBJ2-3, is DGGITQSPKYLFRKEGQNVTLSCEQNLNHDAMYWYRQDPGQGLRLIYYSQIVNDFQKGDIAEGYSVSREKKESFPLTVTSAQKNPTAFYLCASRGRVSTDTQYFGPGTRLTVL.

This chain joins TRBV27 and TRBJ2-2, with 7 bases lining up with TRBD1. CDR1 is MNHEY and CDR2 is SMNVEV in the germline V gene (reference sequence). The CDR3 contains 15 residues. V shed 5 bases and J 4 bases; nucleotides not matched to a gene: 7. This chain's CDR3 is CASSPLWDSTGELFF. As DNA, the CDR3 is TGTGCCAGCAGTCCACTATGGGACAGCACCGGGGAGCTGTTTTTT.

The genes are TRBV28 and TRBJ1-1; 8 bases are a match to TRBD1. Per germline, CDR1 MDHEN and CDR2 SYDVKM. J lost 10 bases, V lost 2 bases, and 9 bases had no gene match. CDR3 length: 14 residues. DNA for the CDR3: TGTGCCAGCAGTTTAGCTAACAGGGGGTCGGTAGCTTTCTTT. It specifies CASSLANRGSVAFF.

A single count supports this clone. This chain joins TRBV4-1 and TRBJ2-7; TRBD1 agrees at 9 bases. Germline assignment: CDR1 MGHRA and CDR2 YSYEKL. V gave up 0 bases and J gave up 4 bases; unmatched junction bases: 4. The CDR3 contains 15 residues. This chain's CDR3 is CASSQDWGQGYEQYF. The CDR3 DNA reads TGCGCCAGCAGCCAAGATTGGGGACAGGGTTACGAGCAGTACTTC.